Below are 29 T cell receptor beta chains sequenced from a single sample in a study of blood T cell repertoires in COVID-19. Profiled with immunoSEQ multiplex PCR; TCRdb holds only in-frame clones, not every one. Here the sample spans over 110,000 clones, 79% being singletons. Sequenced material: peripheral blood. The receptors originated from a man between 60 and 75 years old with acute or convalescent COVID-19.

The CDR3 DNA follows: TGTGCCAGCAAGACACTAGGACAGTCTCCTGGCTACACCTTC. It translates to CASKTLGQSPGYTF. The chain carries TRBV6-6 and TRBJ1-2; tentatively, D is TRBD1 (6 bases). With 7 bases removed from V and 7 bases from J, the gap between germline ends came to 19 bases. This CDR3 has 14 residues. CDR1 is MNHNY and CDR2 is SVGAGI in the germline V gene (reference sequence).

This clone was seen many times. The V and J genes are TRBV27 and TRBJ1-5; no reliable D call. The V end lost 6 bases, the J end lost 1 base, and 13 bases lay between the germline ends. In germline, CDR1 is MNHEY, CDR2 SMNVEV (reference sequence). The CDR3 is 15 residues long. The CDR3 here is CASSLVSGSNQPQHF. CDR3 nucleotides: TGTGCCAGCAGCCTTGTGTCGGGGAGCAATCAGCCCCAGCATTTT.

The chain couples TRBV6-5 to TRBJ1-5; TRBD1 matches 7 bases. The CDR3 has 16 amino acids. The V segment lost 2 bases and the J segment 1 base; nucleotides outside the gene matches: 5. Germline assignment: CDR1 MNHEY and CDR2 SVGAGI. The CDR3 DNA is TGTGCCAGCAGTTACGTCCGGGGACAGAGCAATCAGCCCCAGCATTTT. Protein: CASSYVRGQSNQPQHF.

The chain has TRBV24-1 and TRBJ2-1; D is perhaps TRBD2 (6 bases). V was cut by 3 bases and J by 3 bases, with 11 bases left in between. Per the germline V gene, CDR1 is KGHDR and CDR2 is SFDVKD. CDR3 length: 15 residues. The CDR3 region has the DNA TGTGCCACCAGTGATACCGGGGGTAGCTACAATGAGCAGTTCTTC. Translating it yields CATSDTGGSYNEQFF.

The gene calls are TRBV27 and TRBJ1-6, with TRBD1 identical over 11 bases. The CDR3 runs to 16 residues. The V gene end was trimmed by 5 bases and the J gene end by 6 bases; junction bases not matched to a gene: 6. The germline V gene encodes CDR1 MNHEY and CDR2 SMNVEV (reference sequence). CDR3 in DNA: TGTGCCAGCAGTCCTCGGACAGGGGGCGGTAATTCACCCCTCCACTTT. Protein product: CASSPRTGGGNSPLHF.

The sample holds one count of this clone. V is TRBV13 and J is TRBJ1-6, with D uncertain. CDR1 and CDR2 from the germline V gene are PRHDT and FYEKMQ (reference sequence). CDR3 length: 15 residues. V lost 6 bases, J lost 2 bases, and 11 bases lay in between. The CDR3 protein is CASRFLEAYNSPLHF. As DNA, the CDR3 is TGTGCCAGCAGGTTTCTTGAGGCCTATAATTCACCCCTCCACTTT.

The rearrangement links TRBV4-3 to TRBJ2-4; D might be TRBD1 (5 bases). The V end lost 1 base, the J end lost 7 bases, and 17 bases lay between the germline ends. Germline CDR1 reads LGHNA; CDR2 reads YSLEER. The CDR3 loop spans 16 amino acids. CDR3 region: CASSQGQFDSGNIQYF. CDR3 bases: TGCGCCAGCAGCCAAGGACAGTTCGACTCCGGGAACATTCAGTACTTC.

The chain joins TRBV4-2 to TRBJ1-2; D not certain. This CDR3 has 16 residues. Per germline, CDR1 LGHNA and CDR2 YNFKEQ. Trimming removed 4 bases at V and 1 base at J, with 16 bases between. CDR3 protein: CASSPYLAAVNYGYTF. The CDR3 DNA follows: TGTGCCAGCAGCCCTTACCTAGCGGCAGTTAACTATGGCTACACCTTC.

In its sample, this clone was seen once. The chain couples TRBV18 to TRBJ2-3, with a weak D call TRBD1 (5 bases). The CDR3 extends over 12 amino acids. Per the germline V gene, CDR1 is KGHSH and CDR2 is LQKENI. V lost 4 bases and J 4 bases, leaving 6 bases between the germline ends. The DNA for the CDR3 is TGTGCCAGCTCACAGGGGCCAGATACGCAGTATTTT. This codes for CASSQGPDTQYF.

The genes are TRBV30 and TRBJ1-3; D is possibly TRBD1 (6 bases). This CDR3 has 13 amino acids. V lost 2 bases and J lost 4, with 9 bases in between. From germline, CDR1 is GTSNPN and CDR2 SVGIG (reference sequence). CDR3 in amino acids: CAWSSGQGNTIYF. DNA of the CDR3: TGTGCCTGGAGTTCCGGACAGGGAAACACCATATATTTT.

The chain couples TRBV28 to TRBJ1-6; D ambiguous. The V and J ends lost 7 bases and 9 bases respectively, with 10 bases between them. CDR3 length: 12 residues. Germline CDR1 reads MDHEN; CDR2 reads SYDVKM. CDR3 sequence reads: CASTGERSPLHF. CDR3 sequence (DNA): TGTGCCAGCACCGGGGAGCGTTCACCCCTCCACTTT. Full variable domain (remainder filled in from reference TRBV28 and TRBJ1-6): DVKVTQSSRYLVKRTGEKVFLECVQDMDHENMFWYRQDPGLGLRLIYFSYDVKMKEKGDIPEGYSVSREKKERFSLILESASTNQTSMYLCASTGERSPLHFGNGTRLTVT.

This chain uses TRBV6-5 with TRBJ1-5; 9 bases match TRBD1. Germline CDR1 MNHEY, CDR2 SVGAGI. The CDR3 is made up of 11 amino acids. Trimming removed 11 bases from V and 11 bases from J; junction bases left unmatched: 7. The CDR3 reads CAGGQGTSQHF. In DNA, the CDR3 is TGTGCCGGGGGACAGGGTACGTCCCAGCATTTT.

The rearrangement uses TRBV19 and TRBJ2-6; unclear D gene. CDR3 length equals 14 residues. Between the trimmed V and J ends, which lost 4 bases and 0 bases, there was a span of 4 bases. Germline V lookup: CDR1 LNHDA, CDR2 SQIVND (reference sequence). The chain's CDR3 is CASSTYSGANVLTF. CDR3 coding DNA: TGTGCCAGTAGTACTTACTCTGGGGCCAACGTCCTGACTTTC. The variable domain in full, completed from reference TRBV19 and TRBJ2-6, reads DGGITQSPKYLFRKEGQNVTLSCEQNLNHDAMYWYRQDPGQGLRLIYYSQIVNDFQKGDIAEGYSVSREKKESFPLTVTSAQKNPTAFYLCASSTYSGANVLTFGAGSRLTVL.

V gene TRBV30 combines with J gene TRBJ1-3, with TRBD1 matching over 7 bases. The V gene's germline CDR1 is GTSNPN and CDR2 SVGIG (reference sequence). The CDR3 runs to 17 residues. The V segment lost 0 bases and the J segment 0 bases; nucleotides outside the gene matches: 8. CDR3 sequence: CAWSVQQGRSSGNTIYF. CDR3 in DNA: TGTGCCTGGAGTGTCCAACAGGGGAGAAGCTCTGGAAACACCATATATTTT.

CDR3 DNA: TGTGCCAGCAGCCAGACTAGCGGGAAGCAGTTCTTC. Protein product: CASSQTSGKQFF. The chain links TRBV5-6 to TRBJ2-1; 11 bases map to TRBD2. Germline CDR1 is SGHDT and CDR2 is YYEEEE. J gave up 11 bases and V 4 bases, and 2 bases lay outside the gene matches. This CDR3 is built from 12 residues.

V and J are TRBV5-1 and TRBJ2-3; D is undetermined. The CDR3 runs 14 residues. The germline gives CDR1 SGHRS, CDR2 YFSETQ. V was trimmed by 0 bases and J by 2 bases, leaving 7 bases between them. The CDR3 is CASSLGRLTDTQYF. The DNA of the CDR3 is TGCGCCAGCAGCTTGGGCAGGCTCACAGATACGCAGTATTTT. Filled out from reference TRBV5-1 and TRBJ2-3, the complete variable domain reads KAGVTQTPRYLIKTRGQQVTLSCSPISGHRSVSWYQQTPGQGLQFLFEYFSETQRNKGNFPGRFSGRQFSNSRSEMNVSTLELGDSALYLCASSLGRLTDTQYFGPGTRLTVL.

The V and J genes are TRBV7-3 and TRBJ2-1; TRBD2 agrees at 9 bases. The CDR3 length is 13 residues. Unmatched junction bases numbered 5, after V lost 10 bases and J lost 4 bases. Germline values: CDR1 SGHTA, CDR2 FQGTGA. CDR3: CAIRTSAYNEQFF. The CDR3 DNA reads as TGTGCCATCCGGACTAGCGCGTACAATGAGCAGTTCTTC.

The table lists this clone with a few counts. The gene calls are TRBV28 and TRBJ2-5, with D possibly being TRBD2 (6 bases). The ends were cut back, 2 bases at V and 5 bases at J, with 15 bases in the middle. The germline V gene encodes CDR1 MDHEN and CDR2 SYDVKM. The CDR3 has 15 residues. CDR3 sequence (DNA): TGTGCCAGCAGTTTAGGGGGGTTGGGGTCGGAGACCCAGTACTTC. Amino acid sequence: CASSLGGLGSETQYF. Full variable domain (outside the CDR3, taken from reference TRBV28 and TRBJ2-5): DVKVTQSSRYLVKRTGEKVFLECVQDMDHENMFWYRQDPGLGLRLIYFSYDVKMKEKGDIPEGYSVSREKKERFSLILESASTNQTSMYLCASSLGGLGSETQYFGPGTRLLVL.

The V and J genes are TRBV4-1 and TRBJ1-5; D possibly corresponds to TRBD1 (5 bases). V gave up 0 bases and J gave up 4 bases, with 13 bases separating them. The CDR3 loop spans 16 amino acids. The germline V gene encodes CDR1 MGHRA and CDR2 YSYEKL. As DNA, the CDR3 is TGCGCCAGCAGCCAAGAACTCGGGGGTGGTAATCAGCCCCAGCATTTT. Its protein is CASSQELGGGNQPQHF.

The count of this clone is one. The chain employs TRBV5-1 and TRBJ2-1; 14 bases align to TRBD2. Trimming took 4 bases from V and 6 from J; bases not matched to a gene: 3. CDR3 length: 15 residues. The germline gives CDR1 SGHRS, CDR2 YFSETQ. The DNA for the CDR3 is TGCGCCAGCAGCCCGGGGACTAGCGGGAGCAATGAGCAGTTCTTC. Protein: CASSPGTSGSNEQFF.

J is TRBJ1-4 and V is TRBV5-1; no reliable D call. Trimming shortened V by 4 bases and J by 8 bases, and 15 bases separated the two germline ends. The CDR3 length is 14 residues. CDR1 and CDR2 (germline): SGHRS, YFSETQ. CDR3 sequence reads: CASSPIGYGEKLFF. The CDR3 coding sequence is TGCGCCAGCAGCCCAATCGGGTACGGGGAAAAACTGTTTTTT. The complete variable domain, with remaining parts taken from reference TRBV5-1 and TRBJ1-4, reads KAGVTQTPRYLIKTRGQQVTLSCSPISGHRSVSWYQQTPGQGLQFLFEYFSETQRNKGNFPGRFSGRQFSNSRSEMNVSTLELGDSALYLCASSPIGYGEKLFFGSGTQLSVL.

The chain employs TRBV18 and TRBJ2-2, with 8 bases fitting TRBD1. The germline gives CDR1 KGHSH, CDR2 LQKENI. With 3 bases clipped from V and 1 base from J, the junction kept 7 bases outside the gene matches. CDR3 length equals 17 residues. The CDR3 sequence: CASSPSEQGGNTGELFF. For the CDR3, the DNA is TGTGCCAGCTCACCCTCCGAACAGGGGGGGAACACCGGGGAGCTGTTTTTT.

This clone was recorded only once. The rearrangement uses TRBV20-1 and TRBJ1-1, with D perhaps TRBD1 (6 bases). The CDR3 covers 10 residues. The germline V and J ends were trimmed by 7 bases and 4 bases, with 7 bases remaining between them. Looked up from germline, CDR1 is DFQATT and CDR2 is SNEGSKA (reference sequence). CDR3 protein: CSGGGTEAFF. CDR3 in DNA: TGCAGTGGAGGGGGCACTGAAGCTTTCTTT.

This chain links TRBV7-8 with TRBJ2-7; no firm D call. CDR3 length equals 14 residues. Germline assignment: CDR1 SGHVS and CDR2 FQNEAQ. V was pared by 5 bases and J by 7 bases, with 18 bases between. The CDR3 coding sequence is TGTGCCAGCAGCCGCGAGGCGATGGTGGAGGAGCAGTACTTC. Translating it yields CASSREAMVEEQYF.

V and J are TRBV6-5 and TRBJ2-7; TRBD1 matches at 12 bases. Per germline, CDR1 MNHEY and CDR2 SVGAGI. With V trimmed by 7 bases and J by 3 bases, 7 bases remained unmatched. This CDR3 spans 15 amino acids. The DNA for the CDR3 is TGTGCCAGCACTCCCGGGACAGGGGGCTTCTACGAGCAGTACTTC. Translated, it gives CASTPGTGGFYEQYF.

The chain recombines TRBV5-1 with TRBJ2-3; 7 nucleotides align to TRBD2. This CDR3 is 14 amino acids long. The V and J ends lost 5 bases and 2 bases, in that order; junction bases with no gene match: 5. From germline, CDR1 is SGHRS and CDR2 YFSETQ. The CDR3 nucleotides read TGCGCCAGCAGAGCTAGCGGCCTCACAGATACGCAGTATTTT. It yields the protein CASRASGLTDTQYF.

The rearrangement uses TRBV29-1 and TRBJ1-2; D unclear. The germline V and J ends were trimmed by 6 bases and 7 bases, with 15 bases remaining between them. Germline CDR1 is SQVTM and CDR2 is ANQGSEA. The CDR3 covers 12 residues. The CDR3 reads CSVTKGEPGYTF. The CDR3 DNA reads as TGCAGCGTAACAAAGGGAGAACCTGGCTACACCTTC.

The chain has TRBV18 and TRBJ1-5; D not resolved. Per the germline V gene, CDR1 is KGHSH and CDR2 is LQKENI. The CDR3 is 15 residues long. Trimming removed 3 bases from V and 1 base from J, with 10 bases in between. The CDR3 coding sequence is TGTGCCAGCTCACCGGAAGGGAGGAGCAATCAGCCCCAGCATTTT. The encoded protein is CASSPEGRSNQPQHF.

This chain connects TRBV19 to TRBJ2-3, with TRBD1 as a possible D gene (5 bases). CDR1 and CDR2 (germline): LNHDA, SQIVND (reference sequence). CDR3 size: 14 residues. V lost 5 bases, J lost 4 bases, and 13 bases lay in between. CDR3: CASSLQGGPDTQYF. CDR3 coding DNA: TGTGCCAGTAGTCTGCAGGGTGGCCCAGATACGCAGTATTTT.